The rows below give T cell receptor beta chains drawn from one sample of a study of cytomegalovirus exposure and HLA in healthy donors. Assay used: immunoSEQ multiplex PCR; TCRdb lists only in-frame clones, some missing. In the table there are roughly 200,000 clones, less than 90% of which are singletons. The source material was PBMCs. These receptors were collected from a woman younger than 45 in good health and CMV-seronegative. The CDR3 runs from the conserved cysteine through the conserved F or W. The order of the fields is clone size, D gene, J gene, V gene, CDR3 protein, CDR3 DNA. A D gene is named only where the DNA matches it firmly. The size of a clone is reported for some rows only, either as once, few or many, or as a class for expanded clones.

clone size: NA
D gene: NA
J gene: TRBJ2-5
V gene: TRBV19
CDR3 protein: CASKEAGLEETQYF
CDR3 DNA: TGTGCCAGTAAAGAGGCAGGGCTGGAGGAGACCCAGTACTTC

clone size: NA
D gene: TRBD2
J gene: TRBJ2-7
V gene: TRBV5-1
CDR3 protein: CASSLGLADSYEQYF
CDR3 DNA: TGCGCCAGCAGCTTGGGGCTAGCGGACTCCTACGAGCAGTACTTC

clone size: NA
D gene: NA
J gene: TRBJ1-5
V gene: TRBV15
CDR3 protein: CATSSRGGYSNQPQHF
CDR3 DNA: TGTGCCACCAGCAGTCGTGGGGGGTATAGCAATCAGCCCCAGCATTTT

clone size: NA
D gene: NA
J gene: TRBJ1-2
V gene: TRBV28
CDR3 protein: CASGQTRGGYTF
CDR3 DNA: TGTGCCAGTGGACAGACCCGGGGTGGCTACACCTTC

clone size: few
D gene: NA
J gene: TRBJ2-3
V gene: TRBV19
CDR3 protein: CASSMRVLGGVGTDTQYF
CDR3 DNA: TGTGCCAGTAGTATGAGAGTGTTAGGGGGAGTGGGCACAGATACGCAGTATTTT

clone size: NA
D gene: TRBD1
J gene: TRBJ2-1
V gene: TRBV6-5
CDR3 protein: CASSSGQDPRGGQFF
CDR3 DNA: TGTGCCAGCAGTTCGGGACAGGACCCACGTGGGGGGCAGTTCTTC

clone size: NA
D gene: NA
J gene: TRBJ1-4
V gene: TRBV7-8
CDR3 protein: CASSEGAARNEKLFF
CDR3 DNA: TGTGCCAGCAGCGAGGGTGCAGCCAGGAATGAAAAACTGTTTTTT

clone size: NA
D gene: TRBD1
J gene: TRBJ1-1
V gene: TRBV7-9
CDR3 protein: CASSSIGQGGMNTEAFF
CDR3 DNA: TGTGCCAGCAGCTCAATAGGACAGGGGGGTATGAACACTGAAGCTTTCTTT

clone size: NA
D gene: NA
J gene: TRBJ1-1
V gene: TRBV20-1
CDR3 protein: CSASAGTEAFF
CDR3 DNA: TGCAGTGCTAGTGCCGGGACTGAAGCTTTCTTT

clone size: NA
D gene: NA
J gene: TRBJ2-7
V gene: TRBV28
CDR3 protein: CASSPPLAPYEQYF
CDR3 DNA: TGTGCCAGCAGCCCCCCCCTGGCCCCCTACGAGCAGTACTTC

clone size: once
D gene: NA
J gene: TRBJ1-4
V gene: TRBV5-6
CDR3 protein: CASSRGTSGYSEKLFF
CDR3 DNA: TGTGCCAGCAGCCGAGGCACGTCGGGGTATTCTGAAAAACTGTTTTTT

clone size: NA
D gene: TRBD1
J gene: TRBJ1-2
V gene: TRBV14
CDR3 protein: CASSQDRGGFNYGYTF
CDR3 DNA: TGTGCCAGCAGCCAAGATAGAGGGGGCTTTAACTATGGCTACACCTTC

clone size: NA
D gene: TRBD2
J gene: TRBJ2-5
V gene: TRBV11-3
CDR3 protein: CASSLAGGPQETQYF
CDR3 DNA: TGTGCCAGCAGCTTAGCGGGGGGACCCCAAGAGACCCAGTACTTC

clone size: NA
D gene: TRBD2
J gene: TRBJ2-7
V gene: TRBV4-1
CDR3 protein: CASSHPVAGVYEQYF
CDR3 DNA: TGCGCCAGCAGCCACCCCGTAGCGGGGGTCTACGAGCAGTACTTC

clone size: NA
D gene: NA
J gene: TRBJ2-5
V gene: TRBV28
CDR3 protein: CASKNSGYQETQYF
CDR3 DNA: TGTGCCAGCAAAAACTCAGGGTACCAAGAGACCCAGTACTTC

clone size: NA
D gene: NA
J gene: TRBJ1-1
V gene: TRBV9
CDR3 protein: CASSVGTYTEAFF
CDR3 DNA: TGTGCCAGCAGCGTGGGCACATACACTGAAGCTTTCTTT

clone size: few
D gene: NA
J gene: TRBJ2-7
V gene: TRBV18
CDR3 protein: CASSPGVGDEQYF
CDR3 DNA: TGTGCCAGCTCACCTGGTGTCGGGGACGAGCAGTACTTC

clone size: NA
D gene: NA
J gene: TRBJ2-7
V gene: TRBV11-3
CDR3 protein: CASSPSSQMEQYF
CDR3 DNA: TGTGCCAGCAGCCCATCTTCTCAGATGGAGCAGTACTTC

clone size: NA
D gene: TRBD1
J gene: TRBJ2-1
V gene: TRBV5-1
CDR3 protein: CASSLDTGGIYNEQFF
CDR3 DNA: TGCGCCAGCAGCCTTGACACAGGGGGAATTTACAATGAGCAGTTCTTC

clone size: NA
D gene: TRBD1
J gene: TRBJ2-2
V gene: TRBV27
CDR3 protein: CASSSRDRYTGELFF
CDR3 DNA: TGTGCCAGCAGTTCCCGGGACAGATACACCGGGGAGCTGTTTTTT

clone size: NA
D gene: TRBD1
J gene: TRBJ2-7
V gene: TRBV18
CDR3 protein: CASSPHDRGEQYF
CDR3 DNA: TGTGCCAGCTCACCACACGACAGGGGCGAGCAGTACTTC

clone size: NA
D gene: NA
J gene: TRBJ2-5
V gene: TRBV28
CDR3 protein: CASSLSRAQETQYF
CDR3 DNA: TGTGCCAGCAGTTTATCCAGGGCACAAGAGACCCAGTACTTC

clone size: NA
D gene: NA
J gene: TRBJ2-3
V gene: TRBV19
CDR3 protein: CASSGRRADTQYF
CDR3 DNA: TGTGCCAGTAGCGGGAGACGCGCAGATACGCAGTATTTT

clone size: NA
D gene: TRBD2
J gene: TRBJ2-1
V gene: TRBV19
CDR3 protein: CASSTRLAETYNEQFF
CDR3 DNA: TGTGCCAGTAGTACCCGACTAGCGGAAACCTACAATGAGCAGTTCTTC

clone size: NA
D gene: TRBD2
J gene: TRBJ2-5
V gene: TRBV12-5
CDR3 protein: CASGLRSSGRAQETQYF
CDR3 DNA: TGTGCTAGTGGACTCCGGTCTAGCGGGAGGGCCCAAGAGACCCAGTACTTC

clone size: NA
D gene: TRBD2
J gene: TRBJ2-1
V gene: TRBV5-4
CDR3 protein: CASLIAGGNEQFF
CDR3 DNA: TGTGCCAGCTTAATAGCGGGAGGGAATGAGCAGTTCTTC

clone size: NA
D gene: NA
J gene: TRBJ1-2
V gene: TRBV12-1
CDR3 protein: CASSVRTGGQHYGYTF
CDR3 DNA: TGTGCCAGCAGCGTAAGGACAGGGGGGCAGCACTATGGCTACACCTTC

clone size: NA
D gene: NA
J gene: TRBJ2-5
V gene: TRBV4-1
CDR3 protein: CASSQGTVRETQYF
CDR3 DNA: TGCGCCAGCAGCCAAGGGACAGTCCGGGAGACCCAGTACTTC

clone size: NA
D gene: TRBD2
J gene: TRBJ2-5
V gene: TRBV19
CDR3 protein: CASSTGGTVETQYF
CDR3 DNA: TGTGCCAGTAGCACCGGGGGGACTGTAGAGACCCAGTACTTC

clone size: few
D gene: NA
J gene: TRBJ2-7
V gene: TRBV28
CDR3 protein: CASSTPGGRVFEQYF
CDR3 DNA: TGTGCCAGCAGCACCCCCGGGGGGCGCGTCTTCGAGCAGTACTTC

clone size: NA
D gene: TRBD2
J gene: TRBJ2-7
V gene: TRBV25-1
CDR3 protein: CASSDPSGRASYEQYF
CDR3 DNA: TGTGCCAGCAGTGACCCTAGCGGGAGGGCTTCCTACGAGCAGTACTTC

clone size: NA
D gene: TRBD2
J gene: TRBJ2-1
V gene: TRBV7-9
CDR3 protein: CASSLAGGPMRTFF
CDR3 DNA: TGTGCCAGCAGCTTGGCGGGGGGGCCAATGAGGACGTTCTTC

clone size: once
D gene: NA
J gene: TRBJ1-1
V gene: TRBV18
CDR3 protein: CASSLEQATEAFF
CDR3 DNA: TGTGCCAGCTCACTTGAACAGGCCACTGAAGCTTTCTTT

clone size: NA
D gene: NA
J gene: TRBJ2-3
V gene: TRBV14
CDR3 protein: CASSSFLDTQYF
CDR3 DNA: TGTGCCAGCAGCTCCTTTCTAGATACGCAGTATTTT

clone size: NA
D gene: TRBD2
J gene: TRBJ2-3
V gene: TRBV4-2
CDR3 protein: CASSQSPGGPTDTQYF
CDR3 DNA: TGTGCCAGCAGCCAAAGTCCGGGGGGACCGACAGATACGCAGTATTTT

clone size: NA
D gene: TRBD2
J gene: TRBJ2-2
V gene: TRBV5-1
CDR3 protein: CASNPGGSGELFF
CDR3 DNA: TGCGCCAGCAACCCGGGGGGTTCCGGGGAGCTGTTTTTT

clone size: NA
D gene: NA
J gene: TRBJ1-1
V gene: TRBV7-6
CDR3 protein: CASSLVATDNTEAFF
CDR3 DNA: TGTGCCAGCAGCTTAGTTGCGACAGACAACACTGAAGCTTTCTTT

clone size: few
D gene: TRBD2
J gene: TRBJ2-1
V gene: TRBV5-1
CDR3 protein: CASSSNGLAGASSYNEQFF
CDR3 DNA: TGCGCCAGCAGCTCAAATGGACTAGCGGGAGCCAGCTCCTACAATGAGCAGTTCTTC

clone size: NA
D gene: NA
J gene: TRBJ2-1
V gene: TRBV7-9
CDR3 protein: CSSSLEVGGPYNEQFF
CDR3 DNA: TGTTCCAGCAGCTTAGAGGTGGGAGGCCCGTACAATGAGCAGTTCTTC

clone size: few
D gene: TRBD1
J gene: TRBJ2-2
V gene: TRBV2
CDR3 protein: CASSNPGTGYPGELFF
CDR3 DNA: TGTGCCAGCAGCAACCCCGGGACAGGGTACCCCGGGGAGCTGTTTTTT

clone size: NA
D gene: TRBD1
J gene: TRBJ2-1
V gene: TRBV25-1
CDR3 protein: CASSTGGPAGIYNEQFF
CDR3 DNA: TGTGCCAGCAGCACAGGGGGCCCAGCGGGGATTTACAATGAGCAGTTCTTC

clone size: NA
D gene: TRBD2
J gene: TRBJ2-3
V gene: TRBV9
CDR3 protein: CASSALAGGTDTQYF
CDR3 DNA: TGTGCCAGCAGCGCTCTAGCGGGAGGAACAGATACGCAGTATTTT

clone size: NA
D gene: NA
J gene: TRBJ2-2
V gene: TRBV2
CDR3 protein: CASRATETGELFF
CDR3 DNA: TGTGCCAGCAGGGCGACTGAAACCGGGGAGCTGTTTTTT

clone size: NA
D gene: TRBD2
J gene: TRBJ2-1
V gene: TRBV29-1
CDR3 protein: CSVVPSGVYNEQFF
CDR3 DNA: TGCAGCGTTGTACCTAGCGGAGTTTACAATGAGCAGTTCTTC

clone size: once
D gene: TRBD1
J gene: TRBJ1-5
V gene: TRBV2
CDR3 protein: CASSGQGLTNQPQHF
CDR3 DNA: TGTGCCAGCAGTGGACAGGGGCTTACCAATCAGCCCCAGCATTTT

clone size: NA
D gene: TRBD1
J gene: TRBJ2-2
V gene: TRBV28
CDR3 protein: CASSTTGRNTGELFF
CDR3 DNA: TGTGCCAGCAGTACGACAGGGAGGAACACCGGGGAGCTGTTTTTT

clone size: NA
D gene: TRBD1
J gene: TRBJ1-1
V gene: TRBV2
CDR3 protein: CASNPTGLDTEAFF
CDR3 DNA: TGTGCCAGCAACCCGACAGGGTTGGACACTGAAGCTTTCTTT

clone size: NA
D gene: TRBD2
J gene: TRBJ2-4
V gene: TRBV2
CDR3 protein: CASSELAGVNIQYF
CDR3 DNA: TGTGCCAGCAGTGAATTAGCGGGGGTGAACATTCAGTACTTC

clone size: NA
D gene: NA
J gene: TRBJ2-7
V gene: TRBV6-5
CDR3 protein: CASSYWQGSEQYF
CDR3 DNA: TGTGCCAGCAGTTACTGGCAGGGGTCCGAGCAGTACTTC

clone size: NA
D gene: TRBD1
J gene: TRBJ2-7
V gene: TRBV18
CDR3 protein: CASSPGQGSRQYF
CDR3 DNA: TGTGCCAGCTCACCGGGACAGGGGTCTCGGCAGTACTTC

clone size: NA
D gene: TRBD1
J gene: TRBJ2-1
V gene: TRBV5-5
CDR3 protein: CASCRDSSYNEQFF
CDR3 DNA: TGTGCCAGCTGCCGGGACAGCTCCTACAATGAGCAGTTCTTC

clone size: NA
D gene: TRBD1
J gene: TRBJ1-4
V gene: TRBV19
CDR3 protein: CASSITTGDGGATNEKLFF
CDR3 DNA: TGTGCCAGTAGTATAACGACAGGGGACGGAGGGGCAACTAATGAAAAACTGTTTTTT

clone size: NA
D gene: TRBD2
J gene: TRBJ2-2
V gene: TRBV19
CDR3 protein: CASSIWYGGGSTGELFF
CDR3 DNA: TGTGCCAGTAGTATATGGTACGGGGGGGGGAGCACCGGGGAGCTGTTTTTT

clone size: NA
D gene: TRBD2
J gene: TRBJ2-1
V gene: TRBV6-1
CDR3 protein: CASSEMGLAGNEQFF
CDR3 DNA: TGTGCCAGCAGTGAAATGGGACTAGCGGGAAATGAGCAGTTCTTC

clone size: NA
D gene: TRBD1
J gene: TRBJ2-5
V gene: TRBV7-2
CDR3 protein: CASSLTPRTGKTQYF
CDR3 DNA: TGTGCCAGCAGCTTAACTCCCCGGACAGGCAAGACCCAGTACTTC

clone size: once
D gene: NA
J gene: TRBJ2-7
V gene: TRBV5-4
CDR3 protein: CASSLEGNPYEQYF
CDR3 DNA: TGTGCCAGCAGCTTGGAGGGGAATCCCTACGAGCAGTACTTC

clone size: NA
D gene: NA
J gene: TRBJ1-4
V gene: TRBV28
CDR3 protein: CASRATGDPEKLFF
CDR3 DNA: TGTGCCAGCAGAGCGACAGGTGATCCTGAAAAACTGTTTTTT

clone size: NA
D gene: NA
J gene: TRBJ1-1
V gene: TRBV18
CDR3 protein: CASSTLVAGGGTEAFF
CDR3 DNA: TGTGCCAGCTCAACGCTTGTGGCCGGGGGGGGGACTGAAGCTTTCTTT

clone size: NA
D gene: TRBD1
J gene: TRBJ2-5
V gene: TRBV5-1
CDR3 protein: CASSLDGTGLETQYF
CDR3 DNA: TGCGCCAGCAGCTTGGACGGGACAGGGCTGGAGACCCAGTACTTC